The present T cell receptor (beta chain) was sequenced within a study of T-cell reconstitution after alpha-beta-depleted transplantation in children. Unique molecular identifiers were used in preparing the TCRbeta library. In TCRdb, the PCR reads were re-called with MiXCR into one record per CDR3 protein. In the table there are 350,000 to 400,000 distinct CDR3 sequences, about an eighth of which are singletons. V was cut by 5 bases and J by 7 bases, with 6 bases left in between. The germline CDR1 and CDR2 sequences are KGHSH and LQKENI. The CDR3 has 11 amino acids. This receptor was obtained from a human donor who donated a stem cell graft to a child with Fanconi anemia. J is TRBJ2-1 and V is TRBV18, with D hard to call. The sequencing here drew on PBMCs, taken from the stem cell graft. The CDR3 coding sequence is TGTGCCAGCTCAGGGGTTAATGAGCAGTTCTTC. This translates into CASSGVNEQFF.